A selection of T cell receptor beta chains follows, all from one sample in a study of T cell repertoires in cytomegalovirus infection. Antigens of these TCRs are unknown. TCRdb fed the reads into MiXCR, producing one record per CDR3 protein. The sample holds 80,000 or so distinct CDR3 sequences, around 25% seen once. The sequenced sample was CD8+ T cells from cultured PBMCs, obtained from culture after CMV antigen stimulation. All receptors derive from a human donor in good health (CMV status not recorded). Some clones in this sample may be carry-over from other donors' samples. The CDR3 runs from the conserved cysteine through the conserved F or W. D genes are given only for firm matches. Clone size is shown for a subset of rows, as once, few, many or a class of expanded clone.

J gene: TRBJ1-1
clone size: .
V gene: TRBV7-9
D gene: .
CDR3 DNA: TGTGCCAGCAGCCAGGGAGTCACTGAAGCTTTCTTT
CDR3 protein: CASSQGVTEAFF

J gene: TRBJ2-3
clone size: many
V gene: TRBV5-1
D gene: TRBD2
CDR3 DNA: TGCGCCAGCAGCCAGACTAGCGGGGACCGCACAGATACGCAGTATTTT
CDR3 protein: CASSQTSGDRTDTQYF

J gene: TRBJ1-6
clone size: .
V gene: TRBV9
D gene: .
CDR3 DNA: TGTGCCAGCAGCCCCCGAAGGGACGGGACCGCCTATAATTCACCCCTCCACTTT
CDR3 protein: CASSPRRDGTAYNSPLHF

J gene: TRBJ2-3
clone size: many
V gene: TRBV25-1
D gene: TRBD1
CDR3 DNA: TGTGCCAGCAGTGACGACAGGGCTAGCACAGATACGCAGTATTTT
CDR3 protein: CASSDDRASTDTQYF

J gene: TRBJ2-2
clone size: .
V gene: TRBV2
D gene: .
CDR3 DNA: TGTGCCAGCAGGAAGTGGGGACTGAACACCGGGGAGCTGTTTTTT
CDR3 protein: CASRKWGLNTGELFF

J gene: TRBJ1-2
clone size: .
V gene: TRBV27
D gene: TRBD1
CDR3 DNA: TGTGCCAGCAGCGAAGACAGGGCGGTAAACTATGGCTACACCTTC
CDR3 protein: CASSEDRAVNYGYTF

J gene: TRBJ2-4
clone size: .
V gene: TRBV27
D gene: .
CDR3 DNA: TGTGCCAGCAGTTTTGGGCCAACGGGGCAGGGGCTAGCCAAAAACATTCAGTACTTC
CDR3 protein: CASSFGPTGQGLAKNIQYF

J gene: TRBJ1-2
clone size: few
V gene: TRBV4-3
D gene: .
CDR3 DNA: TGCGCCAGCAGCCAAGGACAGAGAGATATCTATGGCTACACCTTC
CDR3 protein: CASSQGQRDIYGYTF

J gene: TRBJ2-2
clone size: few
V gene: TRBV13
D gene: TRBD1
CDR3 DNA: TGTGCCAGCAGCCTCGGGACAGGCAAGAACACCGGGGAGCTGTTTTTT
CDR3 protein: CASSLGTGKNTGELFF

J gene: TRBJ2-1
clone size: .
V gene: TRBV29-1
D gene: TRBD1
CDR3 DNA: TGCAGCGTTGAAGGGGTTCGACAGGGGGTCTACAATGAGCAGTTCTTC
CDR3 protein: CSVEGVRQGVYNEQFF

J gene: TRBJ2-1
clone size: .
V gene: TRBV19
D gene: TRBD2
CDR3 DNA: TGTGCCAGTAGTATAGACGGCGGGAGTGGGGATGAGCAGTTCTTC
CDR3 protein: CASSIDGGSGDEQFF

J gene: TRBJ2-3
clone size: .
V gene: TRBV9
D gene: .
CDR3 DNA: TGTGCCAGCAGCGTAGATGGGAAGCTCACAGATACGCAGTATTTT
CDR3 protein: CASSVDGKLTDTQYF

J gene: TRBJ2-7
clone size: few
V gene: TRBV4-3
D gene: TRBD1
CDR3 DNA: TGCGCCAGCAGCCAGGAGCGACAGGGGGCCACCGACGAGCAGTACTTC
CDR3 protein: CASSQERQGATDEQYF

J gene: TRBJ2-5
clone size: few
V gene: TRBV11-3
D gene: .
CDR3 DNA: TGTGCCAGCAGCCCCGGACAGGGTGCACCACTAGCGGAGACCCAGTACTTC
CDR3 protein: CASSPGQGAPLAETQYF

J gene: TRBJ1-5
clone size: .
V gene: TRBV6-5
D gene: .
CDR3 DNA: TGTGCCAGCAGTGTCACAAGTTTACAGCCCCAGCATTTT
CDR3 protein: CASSVTSLQPQHF

J gene: TRBJ1-1
clone size: .
V gene: TRBV30
D gene: .
CDR3 DNA: TGTGCCTGGAGTGGGTCTCCTGGGGGGACTGAAGCTTTCTTT
CDR3 protein: CAWSGSPGGTEAFF

J gene: TRBJ1-2
clone size: .
V gene: TRBV5-1
D gene: .
CDR3 DNA: TGCGCCAGCAGCTTGGCCCCAGGGGAGGATGGCTACACCTTC
CDR3 protein: CASSLAPGEDGYTF

J gene: TRBJ2-2
clone size: .
V gene: TRBV9
D gene: TRBD1
CDR3 DNA: TGTGCCAGCAGCCTCGGACAGGTACCACTTACAAACACCGGGGAGCTGTTTTTT
CDR3 protein: CASSLGQVPLTNTGELFF

J gene: TRBJ2-5
clone size: few
V gene: TRBV11-2
D gene: TRBD2
CDR3 DNA: TGTGCCAGCAGCTCGCTGGGACTAGCTGGAGAGACCCAGTACTTC
CDR3 protein: CASSSLGLAGETQYF

J gene: TRBJ2-7
clone size: .
V gene: TRBV7-9
D gene: .
CDR3 DNA: TGTGCCAGCAGCTCGACAGTATCCTACGAGCAGTACTTC
CDR3 protein: CASSSTVSYEQYF

J gene: TRBJ1-2
clone size: .
V gene: TRBV5-1
D gene: .
CDR3 DNA: TGCGCCAGCAGCTTGGGATCCTCCTGGGATGGCTACACCTTC
CDR3 protein: CASSLGSSWDGYTF

J gene: TRBJ2-3
clone size: once
V gene: TRBV5-1
D gene: TRBD2
CDR3 DNA: TGCGCCAGCTCCCGGGGGGAGAGACGAGCAGATACGCAGTATTTT
CDR3 protein: CASSRGERRADTQYF

J gene: TRBJ2-3
clone size: .
V gene: TRBV12-3/TRBV12-4
D gene: .
CDR3 DNA: TGTGCCAGCAGCCTTCACACAGATACGCAGTATTTT
CDR3 protein: CASSLHTDTQYF

J gene: TRBJ2-5
clone size: many
V gene: TRBV7-9
D gene: .
CDR3 DNA: TGTGCCAGCAGCTCACACAGGGAAGAGATAGAGACCCAGTACTTC
CDR3 protein: CASSSHREEIETQYF

J gene: TRBJ1-6
clone size: many
V gene: TRBV7-2
D gene: .
CDR3 DNA: TGTGCCAGCACCGGAGGCTCACCCCTCCACTTT
CDR3 protein: CASTGGSPLHF

J gene: TRBJ2-7
clone size: few
V gene: TRBV30
D gene: .
CDR3 DNA: TGTGCCTCCCAGACGGATTCCTACGAGCAGTACTTC
CDR3 protein: CASQTDSYEQYF

J gene: TRBJ2-7
clone size: few
V gene: TRBV11-1
D gene: .
CDR3 DNA: TGTGCCAGCAGCTTTGAACAGCTCTACGAGCAGTACTTC
CDR3 protein: CASSFEQLYEQYF

J gene: TRBJ2-2
clone size: .
V gene: TRBV11-2
D gene: TRBD2
CDR3 DNA: TGTGCCAGCAGCTTAGGTTCTAGCGGGTCCACCGGGGAGCTGTTTTTT
CDR3 protein: CASSLGSSGSTGELFF

J gene: TRBJ2-3
clone size: .
V gene: TRBV4-2
D gene: .
CDR3 DNA: TGTGCCAGCAGCTTCCGGCCGGGGGAGCCAGATACGCAGTATTTT
CDR3 protein: CASSFRPGEPDTQYF

J gene: TRBJ2-7
clone size: .
V gene: TRBV30
D gene: TRBD2
CDR3 DNA: TGTGCCTGGAGCGGTGCTAGCGGGGACGAGCAGTACTTC
CDR3 protein: CAWSGASGDEQYF

J gene: TRBJ1-6
clone size: .
V gene: TRBV2
D gene: .
CDR3 DNA: TGTGCCAGCAGAGGGGAGGTCGTTAGCTCCTATAATTCACCCCTCCACTTT
CDR3 protein: CASRGEVVSSYNSPLHF

J gene: TRBJ1-2
clone size: many
V gene: TRBV7-9
D gene: TRBD1
CDR3 DNA: TGTGCCAGCAGCTTAGAAACAGGGGATGGCTACACCTTC
CDR3 protein: CASSLETGDGYTF

J gene: TRBJ2-2
clone size: many
V gene: TRBV5-6
D gene: TRBD1
CDR3 DNA: TGTGCCAGCAGCTTACAGGGGGCCACCCCGAGGGGCACCGGGGAGCTGTTTTTT
CDR3 protein: CASSLQGATPRGTGELFF

J gene: TRBJ2-3
clone size: .
V gene: TRBV11-3
D gene: TRBD2
CDR3 DNA: TGTGCCAGCAGCTTCGGACTAGCGGGAGGCACAGATACGCAGTATTTT
CDR3 protein: CASSFGLAGGTDTQYF

J gene: TRBJ2-4
clone size: .
V gene: TRBV5-6
D gene: TRBD2
CDR3 DNA: TGTGCCAGCAGCTTGGCCGGAATAGCGGGAGGATCCTTTGCCAAAAACATTCAGTACTTC
CDR3 protein: CASSLAGIAGGSFAKNIQYF

J gene: TRBJ1-1
clone size: medium-sized
V gene: TRBV12-3/TRBV12-4
D gene: .
CDR3 DNA: TGTGCCAGCAGTAAGCAGGGAGCCACTGAAGCTTTCTTT
CDR3 protein: CASSKQGATEAFF

J gene: TRBJ2-5
clone size: many
V gene: TRBV4-1
D gene: .
CDR3 DNA: TGCGCCAGCAGGGAGGGATCTGAAGAGACCCAGTACTTC
CDR3 protein: CASREGSEETQYF